Listed below are T cell receptor beta chains from one sample, sequenced in a study of blood T cell repertoires in COVID-19. Some clones are missing from TCRdb's copy, which holds only in-frame ones; the method was immunoSEQ multiplex PCR. In the table there are under 200,000 clones, about 85% of which are singletons. The sequencing input was peripheral blood. These receptors were taken from a woman aged 80 or over with acute or convalescent COVID-19. CDR3s include the opening cysteine and the closing phenylalanine or tryptophan. The D gene is left open where the match is weak. Rows may omit the clone size; those that give it use once, few, many or a size class.

v_call	d_call	j_call	clone_size	cdr3_aa	cdr3_nt
TRBV2	.	TRBJ1-1	.	CASSDLRQGSEAFF	TGTGCCAGCAGTGATTTGCGGCAGGGCTCTGAAGCTTTCTTT
TRBV5-4	TRBD1	TRBJ1-2	once	CASSLDRGTGYTF	TGTGCCAGCAGCTTGGACAGGGGCACTGGCTACACCTTC
TRBV12-3/TRBV12-4	TRBD2	TRBJ2-1	.	CASRGRGDEQFF	TGTGCCAGCCGGGGCCGGGGGGATGAGCAGTTCTTC
TRBV7-9	TRBD1	TRBJ1-2	.	CASSLQGARGYTF	TGTGCCAGCAGCCTACAGGGGGCGCGGGGCTACACCTTC
TRBV4-3	TRBD1	TRBJ2-2	.	CASSQDPGTDATGELFF	TGCGCCAGCAGCCAGGACCCCGGGACAGATGCCACCGGGGAGCTGTTTTTT
TRBV19	TRBD2	TRBJ2-7	.	CASSIGLAGAYEQYF	TGTGCCAGTAGTATAGGGCTAGCGGGGGCCTACGAGCAGTACTTC
TRBV7-9	TRBD2	TRBJ2-2	once	CASSSRLADTGELFF	TGTGCCAGCAGCTCTAGACTAGCGGACACCGGGGAGCTGTTTTTT
TRBV12-3/TRBV12-4	.	TRBJ2-7	few	CASSPSSYEQYF	TGTGCCAGCAGTCCCTCCTCCTACGAGCAGTACTTC
TRBV7-9	.	TRBJ2-2	.	CASSLPTGNTGELFF	TGTGCCAGCAGCTTACCGACAGGGAACACCGGGGAGCTGTTTTTT
TRBV5-1	TRBD2	TRBJ2-7	.	CASSQGLAGSGEQYF	TGCGCCAGCAGCCAAGGACTAGCGGGATCGGGGGAGCAGTACTTC
TRBV27	TRBD1	TRBJ1-4	.	CASSPSDRGDPTNEKLFF	TGTGCCAGCAGTCCATCGGACAGGGGCGATCCAACTAATGAAAAACTGTTTTTT
TRBV19	.	TRBJ2-2	.	CASRWGLGPNTGELFF	TGTGCCAGTAGATGGGGTTTGGGGCCCAACACCGGGGAGCTGTTTTTT
TRBV9	TRBD2	TRBJ2-7	.	CASSAGLAGSYEQYF	TGTGCCAGCAGCGCGGGACTAGCGGGCTCCTACGAGCAGTACTTC
TRBV3-1/TRBV3-2	.	TRBJ2-7	.	CASSQAATGSYEQYF	TGTGCCAGCAGCCAAGCCGCTACGGGTTCCTACGAGCAGTACTTC
TRBV15	.	TRBJ2-5	.	CATSREGRAETQYF	TGTGCCACCAGCAGAGAAGGCAGGGCGGAGACCCAGTACTTC
TRBV5-1	TRBD1	TRBJ1-3	once	CASSLETGQNLSGNTIYF	TGCGCCAGCAGCTTGGAGACAGGGCAGAACCTCTCTGGAAACACCATATATTTT
TRBV11-2	TRBD1	TRBJ1-2	.	CASSSTDRADYGYTF	TGTGCCAGCAGCTCCACGGACAGGGCTGACTATGGCTACACCTTC
TRBV12-3/TRBV12-4	.	TRBJ2-5	.	CASSLIIQTQYF	TGTGCCAGCAGTTTAATCATCCAGACCCAGTACTTC